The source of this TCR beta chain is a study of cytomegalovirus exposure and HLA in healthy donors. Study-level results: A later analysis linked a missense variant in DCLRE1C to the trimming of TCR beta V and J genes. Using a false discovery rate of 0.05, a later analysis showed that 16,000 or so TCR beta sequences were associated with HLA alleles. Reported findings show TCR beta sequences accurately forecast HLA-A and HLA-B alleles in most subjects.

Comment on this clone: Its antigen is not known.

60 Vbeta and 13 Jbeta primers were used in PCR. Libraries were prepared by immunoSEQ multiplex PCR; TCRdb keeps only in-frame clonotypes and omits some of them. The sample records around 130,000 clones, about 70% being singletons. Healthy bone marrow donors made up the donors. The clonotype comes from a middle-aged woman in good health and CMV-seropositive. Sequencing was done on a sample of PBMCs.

The CDR3 DNA reads as TGTGCCAGCCCCCCGGGACTAGCCATCGGCAATGAGCAGTTCTTC. Translating gives CASPPGLAIGNEQFF. This chain joins TRBV7-2 and TRBJ2-1; 9 nucleotides agree with TRBD2. From germline, CDR1 is SGHTA and CDR2 FQGNSA. The ends lost 8 bases at V and 6 bases at J; junction bases unmatched: 11. The CDR3 loop spans 15 amino acids.